The next 22 T cell receptor beta chains were all read from a single sample in a study of OX40 agonist ivuxolimab in advanced cancers. Clones were read by immunoSEQ multiplex PCR, and TCRdb kept only the in-frame ones, dropping some. The repertoire has roughly 100,000 clones, around four fifths of them found once; the top ten carry 1% to 1.3%. This sample comprised CD4+ or CD8+ T cells sorted from blood, obtained in a trial of the OX40 agonist ivuxolimab. The receptors were gathered from an adult with an advanced solid tumor such as melanoma, head and neck, liver or kidney cancer.

The V gene is TRBV7-9, the J gene TRBJ2-2; no clear D. The CDR3 extends over 12 amino acids. Germline CDR1 and CDR2: SEHNR and FQNEAQ (reference sequence). V shed 6 bases and J shed 9 bases, with 11 bases lying between them. Here the CDR3 reads CASRSRVRELFF. CDR3 sequence (DNA): TGTGCCAGCAGGTCTAGGGTCCGGGAGCTGTTTTTT.

The chain carries TRBV5-1 and TRBJ1-5; 7 nucleotides match TRBD1. J was trimmed by 7 bases and V by 0 bases; bases with no gene match: 7. Germline CDR1 is SGHRS and CDR2 is YFSETQ. CDR3 length: 15 residues. The CDR3 region is CASSLDTGQEQPQHF. The CDR3 DNA reads TGCGCCAGCAGCTTGGATACTGGACAGGAACAGCCCCAGCATTTT.

The genes are TRBV10-2 and TRBJ1-4, with 9 bases fitting TRBD1. With 7 bases clipped from V and 7 bases from J, the junction kept 13 bases outside the gene matches. The CDR3 has 16 amino acids. Germline V gives CDR1 WSHSY, CDR2 SAAADI. CDR3 DNA: TGCGCCAGCAAGTCTGGACAGGGGTATTTAGGTGAAAAACTGTTTTTT. Protein sequence: CASKSGQGYLGEKLFF.

The V and J genes are TRBV7-8 and TRBJ1-2, with no clear D. Trimming left V 0 bases short and J 4 bases short, with 6 bases between. The CDR3 is 13 amino acids. Looked up from germline, CDR1 is SGHVS and CDR2 is FQNEAQ. The CDR3 DNA sequence: TGTGCCAGCAGCTTAGCTCTTGCCTATGGCTACACCTTC. Protein product: CASSLALAYGYTF.

A few counts support this clone. V gene TRBV6-8 combines with J gene TRBJ1-1; the match to TRBD1 covers 9 bases. There are 16 residues in the CDR3. The germline gives CDR1 MNHGY, CDR2 SAAAGT. The V segment lost 6 bases and the J segment 2 bases; nucleotides outside the gene matches: 10. Written as DNA, the CDR3 is TGTGCCAGCAGCCCAAGGGTGACAGGGGGTAACACTGAAGCTTTCTTT. As protein: CASSPRVTGGNTEAFF.

This rearrangement joins TRBV11-3 to TRBJ2-2; 8 positions match TRBD1. Germline V lookup: CDR1 SGHNT, CDR2 YENEEA. Trimming cost V 6 bases and J 6 bases; bases outside gene matches: 9. The CDR3 runs 15 residues. CDR3 nucleotide sequence: TGTGCCAGCAGATCGGACAGGGAAGGACCCGGGGAGCTGTTTTTT. Translating it yields CASRSDREGPGELFF.

This chain connects TRBV19 to TRBJ1-5; 9 positions agree with TRBD1. The V and J ends lost 4 bases and 5 bases, in that order; junction bases with no gene match: 12. The germline CDR1 and CDR2 sequences are LNHDA and SQIVND (reference sequence). CDR3 size: 17 residues. The CDR3 reads CASSTRPGTGLYQPQHF. In DNA, the CDR3 is TGTGCCAGTAGTACCCGGCCGGGGACAGGGTTATATCAGCCCCAGCATTTT. The full variable domain, its missing parts supplied by reference TRBV19 and TRBJ1-5, is DGGITQSPKYLFRKEGQNVTLSCEQNLNHDAMYWYRQDPGQGLRLIYYSQIVNDFQKGDIAEGYSVSREKKESFPLTVTSAQKNPTAFYLCASSTRPGTGLYQPQHFGDGTRLSIL.

This sequence joins TRBV28 and TRBJ2-2; a weak D match, TRBD2 (5 bases). Per the germline V gene, CDR1 is MDHEN and CDR2 is SYDVKM. V lost 5 bases, J lost 3 bases, and 10 bases lay in between. This CDR3 region has 14 residues. The CDR3 region has the DNA TGTGCCAGCAGTCCGCGGGTATACACCGGGGAGCTGTTTTTT. It yields the protein CASSPRVYTGELFF.

CDR3: CASSLEPGRETQYF. Here the CDR3 DNA reads TGTGCCAGCAGCTTAGAGCCCGGTAGAGAGACCCAGTACTTC. This rearrangement joins TRBV11-2 to TRBJ2-5; D unresolved. Germline V gene lookup returns CDR1 SGHAT and CDR2 FQNNGV. Trimming stripped 0 bases from V and 4 bases from J, with 9 bases between. This CDR3 contains 14 residues.

V and J are TRBV6-6 and TRBJ1-2; TRBD1 is a possible D gene (5 bases). Germline-derived CDR1 and CDR2 are MNHNY and SVGAGI (reference sequence). The CDR3 length is 11 residues. Trimming cost V 6 bases and J 7 bases, with 9 bases left between them. This chain's CDR3 is CASRGTAGYTF. The CDR3 bases are TGTGCCAGCAGAGGGACCGCTGGCTACACCTTC.

The rearrangement uses TRBV4-3 and TRBJ2-5; D is possibly TRBD2 (5 bases). The V end lost 4 bases, the J end lost 2 bases, and 14 bases lay between the germline ends. The CDR3 sequence is 15 residues long. Germline CDR1 is LGHNA and CDR2 is YSLEER. This CDR3 is CASSRAGLTQETQYF. Here the CDR3 DNA reads TGCGCCAGCAGCCGGGCAGGACTGACACAAGAGACCCAGTACTTC.

The J gene is TRBJ2-2, the V gene TRBV5-1; 7 positions agree with TRBD2. Trimming took 4 bases from V and 6 from J; bases not matched to a gene: 9. The germline CDR1 and CDR2 sequences are SGHRS and YFSETQ. The CDR3 is 15 residues long. The DNA for the CDR3 is TGCGCCAGCAGCCCCGCCGGGGGGTTGTCCGGGGAGCTGTTTTTT. This gives the protein CASSPAGGLSGELFF.

The chain combines TRBV30 with TRBJ1-4; the D gene is possibly TRBD1 (5 bases). Germline CDR1 reads GTSNPN; CDR2 reads SVGIG (reference sequence). This CDR3 has 15 residues. Trimming stripped 3 bases from V and 8 bases from J, with 19 bases between. This CDR3 reads CAWRSMGRAEEKLFF. CDR3 DNA sequence: TGTGCCTGGAGAAGTATGGGCAGGGCCGAAGAAAAACTGTTTTTT.

The genes are TRBV13 and TRBJ2-2; 8 bases are shared with TRBD1. V gave up 1 base and J gave up 2 bases; unmatched junction bases: 6. The CDR3 runs to 17 residues. The germline CDR1 and CDR2 sequences are PRHDT and FYEKMQ (reference sequence). Here the CDR3 DNA reads TGTGCCAGCAGCTTAGATCCGGGACAGGCAAACACCGGGGAGCTGTTTTTT. It translates to CASSLDPGQANTGELFF.

The chain links TRBV27 to TRBJ1-2; no clear D gene. Germline assignment: CDR1 MNHEY and CDR2 SMNVEV (reference sequence). V lost 6 bases and J 3 bases, leaving 8 bases between the germline ends. This CDR3 has 12 amino acids. CDR3 residues: CASRSQYYGYTF. The CDR3, as DNA: TGTGCCAGCAGGAGCCAGTACTATGGCTACACCTTC.

The genes are TRBV11-3 and TRBJ2-1, with a possible D match to TRBD2 (6 bases). V was pared by 5 bases and J by 6 bases, with 14 bases between. CDR3 size: 14 residues. Germline-derived CDR1 and CDR2 are SGHNT and YENEEA. CDR3 region: CASSPGLTFNEQFF. DNA of the CDR3: TGTGCCAGCAGCCCGGGACTGACGTTCAATGAGCAGTTCTTC.

This chain uses TRBV19 with TRBJ2-3; 7 bases map to TRBD1. After removal of 0 bases from V and 4 bases from J, the junction contained 4 bases not matched to a gene. CDR1 and CDR2 (germline): LNHDA, SQIVND (reference sequence). The CDR3 length is 15 residues. The CDR3: CASSIDQGVADTQYF. DNA of the CDR3: TGTGCCAGTAGTATAGATCAGGGGGTCGCAGATACGCAGTATTTT.

The chain combines TRBV6-6 with TRBJ2-1; TRBD2 agrees at 7 bases. The junction had 2 bases not matched to a gene; V was cut back by 8 bases and J by 1 base. CDR1 is MNHNY, CDR2 SVGAGI, per germline (reference sequence). The CDR3 loop spans 13 amino acids. CDR3 region: CASAGVSYNEQFF. The DNA for the CDR3 is TGTGCCAGCGCGGGGGTTTCCTACAATGAGCAGTTCTTC.

V gene TRBV19 combines with J gene TRBJ2-6; tentatively, D is TRBD1 (5 bases). CDR1 LNHDA and CDR2 SQIVND come from the germline V gene (reference sequence). The CDR3 runs to 14 residues. The V and J ends lost 7 bases and 2 bases respectively, with 9 bases between them. The CDR3 sequence is CASKVQAGANVLTF. In nucleotides, the CDR3 is TGTGCCAGTAAGGTACAGGCTGGGGCCAACGTCCTGACTTTC.

V usage is TRBV7-3 and J usage is TRBJ1-1; the D gene is possibly TRBD1 (6 bases). The CDR3 is 13 amino acids. Trimming pared 11 bases from V and 5 bases from J, leaving 18 bases between. CDR1 and CDR2 from the germline V gene are SGHTA and FQGTGA. CDR3 coding DNA: TGTGCCGGGCGCTTGGGGGCAGGGACTGAAGCTTTCTTT. Amino acid sequence: CAGRLGAGTEAFF.

The chain is built from TRBV27 and TRBJ2-5; D is undetermined. Germline values: CDR1 MNHEY, CDR2 SMNVEV (reference sequence). This CDR3 spans 13 amino acids. V lost 0 bases and J lost 0, with 2 bases in between. The CDR3 region is CASSLSYQETQYF. The CDR3 DNA reads TGTGCCAGCAGTTTATCCTACCAAGAGACCCAGTACTTC.

The chain is built from TRBV5-6 and TRBJ1-6, with a weak D call TRBD1 (6 bases). Germline values: CDR1 SGHDT, CDR2 YYEEEE. V lost 1 base and J 7 bases, leaving 15 bases between the germline ends. The CDR3 length is 16 residues. CDR3: CASSLPTGPSNSPLHF. In DNA, the CDR3 is TGTGCCAGCAGCTTGCCAACAGGGCCGTCAAATTCACCCCTCCACTTT.